The source of this T cell receptor beta chain is a study of blood T cell repertoires in COVID-19. Study context: Sources were T cells, B-cell-depleted T cells, or PBMCs; the material itself was cDNA or gDNA.

Clones were read by immunoSEQ multiplex PCR, and TCRdb kept only the in-frame ones, dropping some. Of 150,000 or so clones listed, about 80% were seen once; the top ten hold over 9%. Membership in each cohort depended on participant-reported clinical history. Each recovered donor of Cohort 3 presented with two negative PCRs, clearance, or symptom resolution. The TCR sequence derives from a man between 50 and 59 years old who had recovered from COVID-19. The sample consisted of PBMCs or T cells enriched from blood (not recorded which).

The CDR3: CASSTRQGVHYGYTF. DNA for the CDR3: TGTGCCAGCAGCACCCGACAGGGCGTGCACTATGGCTACACCTTC. V usage is TRBV13 and J usage is TRBJ1-2; 7 nucleotides align to TRBD1. The CDR3 loop spans 15 amino acids. V shed 5 bases and J 3 bases; nucleotides not matched to a gene: 9. The germline V gene has CDR1 PRHDT and CDR2 FYEKMQ (reference sequence).